This note documents a single T cell receptor (beta chain) sequence. Its antigen remains unidentified. Per-base quality was not reported, and no clone a single base away is much larger than it. This sample is part of a study of blood T cell repertoires in COVID-19 (dated by TCRdb to 2020 to 2021). Notes on the research overall: Samples from collaborators originated in the United States, Italy and Spain and spanned both the acute and convalescent phases of COVID-19. The dataset comprised deeply sampled blood TCRbeta repertoires from subjects exposed to, actively infected with, or recovered from COVID-19. The material from the prospective study consisted of cDNA or gDNA derived from T cells, B-cell-depleted T cells, or PBMCs. Sample metadata almost always included a de-identified subject ID, COVID-19 status, age in years and sex. Where HLA class I and class II types were available, the types were taken from metadata supplied by the sample provider, not from assay-based typing. The samples were drawn from two sources: the first 160 participants of the ongoing ImmuneRACE study, and 1,200 or so subjects contributed by 6 global collaborators. The repertoires were released in a freely available public database intended as a resource for research on the immune response to SARS-CoV-2.

Overall study outcomes, separate from this receptor: The amount of clinical and demographic metadata varied by source and participant and was provided uncurated.

The collaborating institutions used their own protocols to collect whole blood in K2EDTA tubes. For TCRbeta analysis, collaborators shipped samples as frozen whole blood, isolated PBMCs, or DNA extracted from either of those sample types. V is shortened by 1 base, J by 2 bases, and the region joining them spans 8 bases. According to the germline V gene, CDR1 reads SQVTM and CDR2 reads ANQGSEA. The CDR3 runs 13 amino acids, cysteine and phenylalanine included. Only CDR3 DNA is held: 39 bases, read in frame from base 1. TCRbeta CDR3 regions were amplified from genomic DNA by means of the immunoSEQ Assay, a bias-controlled multiplex PCR. In the paper's pipeline: The number of nucleated cells in each sample was estimated from the amplification of reference gene primers within the assay. To quantify the absolute abundance of each unique TCRbeta CDR3 rearrangement, sequence reads were collapsed and filtered. For each sample, productive Simpson clonality was calculated by taking the square root of Simpson's diversity index across productive rearrangements. TCRdb carries this immuneACCESS record with in-frame sequences only. Its versions omit some clonotypes, under half of them owing to an unresolved V gene in the studies checked, with the rest unexplained. That table furnishes V, J and clone size, whereas the DNA furnished D and trimming. This sample has fewer than 110,000 clones in its table, and approximately 89% of those were observed once. The ten largest make up around 7% of the sample.

The sequence joins TRBV29-1 to TRBJ1-2; the best D guess is TRBD1, with 5 bases matching. This TCR came from a man between 50 and 59 years old with active or convalescent COVID-19. The specimen was peripheral blood. The CDR3 sequence is CSVEVTVNYGYTF. Read as DNA, the sequence is TGCAGCGTTGAAGTGACAGTGAACTATGGCTACACCTTC.